Sequencing of this TCR beta chain was carried out in a study of Ad26.COV2.S vaccination and SARS-CoV-2 variants (dated by TCRdb to about 2021). About the study as a whole: Donors in the vaccine arm were drawn from COV1001, a multicentre, randomized, double-blind, placebo-controlled phase I-IIa trial testing Ad26.COV2.S in healthy adults. Ad26.COV2.S was given intramuscularly at 5x10^10 or 1x10^11 viral particles, as a single shot or as two shots 56 days apart. TCRbeta repertoire sequencing served as the tool for gauging how specific and how broad the SARS-CoV-2-reactive T cell receptors were following Ad26.COV2.S vaccination. The TCR-sequenced set comprised around 32 samples: roughly 19 Ad26.COV2.S vaccine recipients, 5 placebo recipients and 8 SARS-CoV-2 convalescent individuals. Investigators did not know the trial group allocation while performing experiments and assessing outcomes. Trial participants were randomized into five groups of five, in which low-dose or high-dose Ad26.COV2.S was given once or twice, or placebo was given on both occasions.

The V and J ends are trimmed by 5 bases and 0 bases, leaving 6 bases between them. Taken from cysteine to phenylalanine, the CDR3 has 14 residues. Only CDR3 DNA is held: 42 bases, read in frame from base 1. CDR1 SGDLS and CDR2 YYNGEE are derived from the germline V gene. The immunoSEQ Assay was used to sequence TCRbeta CDR3 regions. After extraction, genomic DNA underwent amplification by bias-controlled multiplex PCR, followed by high-throughput sequencing. For the original study's pipeline: To quantify the absolute abundance of every unique TCRbeta CDR3 region, sequences were collapsed and filtered. T cell fraction was estimated by normalizing TCRbeta template counts to usable DNA, with usable DNA measured through amplification of reference genes found in all nucleated cells. Repertoire TCRs were annotated as SARS-CoV-2-specific when V gene, CDR3 amino acid sequence and J gene were exactly matched to a known reactive TCR set. The reference SARS-CoV-2 TCR set was derived from MIRA and filtered for enrichment in COVID-19-positive ImmuneCODE repertoires, a step that removed public or cross-reactive TCRs. Drawing on the MIRA antigens, annotated TCRs were analysed further at the level of specific ORF or position within ORF. Depth was the summed frequency of annotated unique rearrangements, while breadth was defined as annotated unique rearrangements over total unique productive rearrangements. Two-sided Wilcoxon rank-sum tests were used to compare TCR breadth between groups. TCRdb took over this immuneACCESS table, retaining in-frame rearrangements with V and J assigned. Such tables are incomplete; in checked studies, under half of the missing clones stem from an unresolved V gene, and the remainder is unexplained. The DNA gave D and trimming, while V, J and clone size come from that table. The sample has about 350,000 clones on record, approximately 86% of them singletons. The ten largest clones capture around 11% of the sample.

In light of the paper, this sample's treatment or condition label describes: about 20 received Ad26.COV2.S at low or high dose, single or two shots; 5 received placebo; per-sample allocation not given. Repertoires of vaccine and placebo recipients were sequenced from samples taken on day 63 after the first injection. Between 29 July and 7 August 2020, Cohort 1b enrolled fewer than 30 adults aged 18-55 years at one site in Boston, USA. Ad26.COV2.S was a replication-incompetent adenovirus type 26 vector that expressed a prefusion-stabilized SARS-CoV-2 spike protein derived from the original Wuhan strain. A remark on this clone: Its antigen specificity is not known. No per-base quality is available; no much larger clone lies one base away.

Broad study findings and their caveats: The authors noted that the TCR breadth and depth analyses may have underestimated total T cell responses. Compared with placebo recipients, Ad26.COV2.S recipients showed higher spike-specific TCR breadth (P = 0.0014). Non-spike TCR breadth was comparable between vaccine and placebo recipients, consistent with the vaccine containing only spike. The study was not powered to compare responses between vaccine doses or regimens. After vaccination, substantial breadth of spike-specific CD8+ and CD4+ T cell responses was reported.

Sample: peripheral blood, taken in a trial of Ad26.COV2.S vaccine versus placebo. The clonotype originates from a person aged 18 to 65 who received the Ad26.COV2.S COVID-19 vaccine or a placebo. The chain uses TRBV9 and TRBJ2-6; confidence is insufficient to name the D gene. The CDR3 here reads CASRRDSGANVLTF. In nucleotides, the sequence is TGTGCCAGCAGAAGGGACTCTGGGGCCAACGTCCTGACTTTC.